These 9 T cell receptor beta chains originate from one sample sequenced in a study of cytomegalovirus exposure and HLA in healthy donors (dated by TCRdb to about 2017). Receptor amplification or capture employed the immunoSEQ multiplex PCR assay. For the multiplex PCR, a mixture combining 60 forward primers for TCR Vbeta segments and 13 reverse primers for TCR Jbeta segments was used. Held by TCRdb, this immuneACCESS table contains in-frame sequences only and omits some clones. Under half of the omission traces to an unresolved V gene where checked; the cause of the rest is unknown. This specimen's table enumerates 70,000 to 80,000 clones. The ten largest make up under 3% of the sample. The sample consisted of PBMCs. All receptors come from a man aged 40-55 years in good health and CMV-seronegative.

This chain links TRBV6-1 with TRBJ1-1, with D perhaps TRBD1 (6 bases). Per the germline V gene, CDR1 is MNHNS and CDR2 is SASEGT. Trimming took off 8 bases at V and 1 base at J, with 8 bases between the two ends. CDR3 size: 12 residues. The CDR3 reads CASRQENTEAFF. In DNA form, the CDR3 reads TGTGCCAGCCGACAGGAGAACACTGAAGCTTTCTTT.

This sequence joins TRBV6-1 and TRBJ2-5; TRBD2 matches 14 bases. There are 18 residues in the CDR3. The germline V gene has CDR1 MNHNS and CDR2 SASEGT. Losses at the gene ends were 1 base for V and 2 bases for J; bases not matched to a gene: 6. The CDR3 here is CASSEGGLAGGVQETQYF. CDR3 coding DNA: TGTGCCAGCAGTGAAGGCGGACTAGCGGGGGGAGTACAAGAGACCCAGTACTTC.

CDR3 bases: TGTGCCAGCAGCCCCGGCGGGGGGACAGGGTTAAACTATGGCTACACCTTC. Translation gives CASSPGGGTGLNYGYTF. This chain connects TRBV7-3 to TRBJ1-2; 9 bases map to TRBD1. J gave up 2 bases and V 5 bases, and 12 bases lay outside the gene matches. Germline-derived CDR1 and CDR2 are SGHTA and FQGTGA. The CDR3 is made up of 17 amino acids.

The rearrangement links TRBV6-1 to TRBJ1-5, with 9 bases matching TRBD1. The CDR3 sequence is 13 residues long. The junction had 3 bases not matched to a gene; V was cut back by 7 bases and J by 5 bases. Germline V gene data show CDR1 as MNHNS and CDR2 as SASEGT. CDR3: CASIRQGDQPQHF. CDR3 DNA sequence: TGTGCCAGCATTAGACAGGGGGATCAGCCCCAGCATTTT.

Here the CDR3 reads CASSAQGGMNNEQFF. The CDR3 region has the DNA TGTGCCAGCAGTGCACAGGGGGGGATGAACAATGAGCAGTTCTTC. The chain recombines TRBV6-4 with TRBJ2-1, with a possible D match to TRBD1 (8 bases). Looked up from germline, CDR1 is MRHNA and CDR2 is SNTAGT. Between the trimmed V and J ends, which lost 4 bases and 5 bases, there was a span of 15 bases. This CDR3 has 15 residues.

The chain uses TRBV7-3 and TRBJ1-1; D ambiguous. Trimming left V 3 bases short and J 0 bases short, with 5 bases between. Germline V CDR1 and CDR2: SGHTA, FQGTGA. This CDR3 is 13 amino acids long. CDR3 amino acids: CASSFLVNTEAFF. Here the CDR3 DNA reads TGTGCCAGCAGCTTTTTAGTGAACACTGAAGCTTTCTTT.

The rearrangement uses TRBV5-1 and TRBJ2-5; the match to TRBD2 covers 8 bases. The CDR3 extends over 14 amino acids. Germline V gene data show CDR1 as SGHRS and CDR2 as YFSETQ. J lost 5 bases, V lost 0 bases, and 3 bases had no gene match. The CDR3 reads CASSLEAGEETQYF. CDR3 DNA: TGCGCCAGCAGCTTGGAAGCGGGGGAGGAGACCCAGTACTTC.

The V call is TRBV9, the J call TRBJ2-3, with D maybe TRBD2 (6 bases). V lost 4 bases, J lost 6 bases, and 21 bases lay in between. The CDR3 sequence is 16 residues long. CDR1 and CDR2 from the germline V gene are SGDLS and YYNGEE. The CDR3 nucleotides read TGTGCCAGCAGCTATTCCGGGACTCTTGTTGAGGATACGCAGTATTTT. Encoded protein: CASSYSGTLVEDTQYF. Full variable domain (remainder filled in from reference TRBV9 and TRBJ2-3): DSGVTQTPKHLITATGQRVTLRCSPRSGDLSVYWYQQSLDQGLQFLIQYYNGEERAKGNILERFSAQQFPDLHSELNLSSLELGDSALYFCASSYSGTLVEDTQYFGPGTRLTVL.

The CDR3 bases are TGTGCCAGCAGTGGGACACTGACCTACGAGCAGTACTTC. Protein product: CASSGTLTYEQYF. This chain links TRBV25-1 with TRBJ2-7; D possibly corresponds to TRBD1 (5 bases). Trimming took off 4 bases at V and 2 bases at J, with 9 bases between the two ends. Germline loops: CDR1 MGHDK, CDR2 SYGVNS. There are 13 residues in the CDR3.